This passage covers 16 T cell receptor beta chains from one sample sequenced in a study of cytomegalovirus exposure and HLA in healthy donors. Profiled with immunoSEQ multiplex PCR; TCRdb holds only in-frame clones, not every one. Here the sample spans 55,000 to 75,000 clones, approximately 95% being singletons. Material: PBMCs. The source of these receptors is a woman aged 18-29 years in good health and CMV-seronegative.

The V and J genes are TRBV28 and TRBJ2-3, with D possibly matching TRBD2 (6 bases). CDR3 size: 16 residues. The germline V gene has CDR1 MDHEN and CDR2 SYDVKM. V was trimmed by 2 bases and J by 3 bases, leaving 15 bases between them. In DNA, the CDR3 is TGTGCCAGCAGTTTAGAGGAGGGTAGAGTTACAGATACGCAGTATTTT. It specifies CASSLEEGRVTDTQYF. The full variable domain, rest sourced from reference TRBV28 and TRBJ2-3, is DVKVTQSSRYLVKRTGEKVFLECVQDMDHENMFWYRQDPGLGLRLIYFSYDVKMKEKGDIPEGYSVSREKKERFSLILESASTNQTSMYLCASSLEEGRVTDTQYFGPGTRLTVL.

The V and J genes are TRBV18 and TRBJ1-2; D remains unclear. Germline assignment: CDR1 KGHSH and CDR2 LQKENI. The CDR3 has 14 amino acids. Trimming removed 2 bases at V and 7 bases at J, with 14 bases between. CDR3 sequence reads: CASSPMVPASGYTF. The CDR3, as DNA: TGTGCCAGCTCACCAATGGTCCCAGCGAGTGGCTACACCTTC.

The gene calls are TRBV10-2 and TRBJ2-7; TRBD1 agrees at 7 bases. The CDR3 contains 16 residues. V shed 0 bases and J 6 bases; nucleotides not matched to a gene: 11. The germline V gene encodes CDR1 WSHSY and CDR2 SAAADI. The CDR3 nucleotides are TGCGCCAGCAGTGAGTCCCGACCGGGCTCAGGGGGCGAGCAGTACTTC. This sequence encodes CASSESRPGSGGEQYF.

The V gene is TRBV6-1, the J gene TRBJ2-3; 7 nucleotides align to TRBD1. From germline, CDR1 is MNHNS and CDR2 SASEGT. J gave up 4 bases and V 2 bases, and 9 bases lay outside the gene matches. The CDR3 totals 16 residues. The CDR3 here is CASSEPAGGFPDTQYF. For the CDR3, the DNA is TGTGCCAGCAGTGAACCGGCAGGGGGTTTCCCAGATACGCAGTATTTT.

This clone was detected a few times. This chain links TRBV11-3 with TRBJ2-3, with a tentative D call TRBD2 (5 bases). V was trimmed by 3 bases and J by 3 bases, leaving 10 bases between them. The CDR3 is 14 residues long. Germline CDR1 and CDR2: SGHNT and YENEEA. CDR3 protein: CASSLSSGTDTQYF. DNA of the CDR3: TGTGCCAGCAGCTTGTCGTCGGGGACAGATACGCAGTATTTT.

The chain recombines TRBV30 with TRBJ1-5; D possibly corresponds to TRBD1 (6 bases). The CDR3 consists of 13 residues. Germline CDR1 reads GTSNPN; CDR2 reads SVGIG (reference sequence). Trimming removed 3 bases at V and 7 bases at J, with 13 bases between. Here the CDR3 reads CAWSLGGVQPQHF. CDR3 sequence (DNA): TGTGCCTGGAGCCTAGGGGGGGTGCAGCCCCAGCATTTT.

The V gene is TRBV10-1, the J gene TRBJ2-3; TRBD1 might be the D (7 bases). This CDR3 is built from 14 residues. Deletions cut 10 bases from V and 5 bases from J, with 19 bases between. Germline V gene data show CDR1 as WNHNN and CDR2 as SYGVQD (reference sequence). DNA for the CDR3: TGCGCCAACAAGGGACAGCCGCGGGGAGATACGCAGTATTTT. Translation gives CANKGQPRGDTQYF.

The V gene is TRBV27, the J gene TRBJ1-3; D remains unclear. Trimming cost V 6 bases and J 1 base, with 10 bases left between them. This CDR3 region has 14 residues. Germline V lookup: CDR1 MNHEY, CDR2 SMNVEV (reference sequence). This CDR3 is CASSSIGSGNTIYF. As DNA, the CDR3 is TGTGCCAGCAGCTCCATCGGGTCTGGAAACACCATATATTTT.

This chain links TRBV11-2 with TRBJ1-2, with 7 bases identical to TRBD1. CDR3 length equals 15 residues. Germline CDR1 is SGHAT and CDR2 is FQNNGV. Unmatched junction bases numbered 6, after V lost 1 base and J lost 4 bases. CDR3 sequence reads: CASSLGAGGGYGYTF. The CDR3 DNA reads as TGTGCCAGCAGCTTAGGGGCAGGGGGAGGCTATGGCTACACCTTC.

The chain links TRBV21-1 to TRBJ1-2; TRBD1 is taken as the D call from the table, unchecked against the DNA. TRBV21-1 is reported as a pseudogene. The CDR3 covers 14 residues. This CDR3 is CASSKKDREYGYTF. CDR3 DNA sequence: TGTGCCAGCAGCAAAAAGGACAGGGAGTATGGCTACACCTTC.

This chain links TRBV5-4 with TRBJ2-2, with 14 bases that match TRBD2. Germline V gene lookup returns CDR1 SGHNT and CDR2 YYREEE (reference sequence). Germline trimming cut 4 bases from V and 4 bases from J; bases unmatched to any gene: 6. The CDR3 covers 17 residues. This CDR3 is CASSRTSGGKGTGELFF. CDR3 DNA sequence: TGTGCCAGCAGCCGGACTAGCGGGGGGAAAGGCACCGGGGAGCTGTTTTTT. Combining the CDR3 with reference TRBV5-4 and TRBJ2-2 gives the whole variable domain ETGVTQSPTHLIKTRGQQVTLRCSSQSGHNTVSWYQQALGQGPQFIFQYYREEENGRGNFPPRFSGLQFPNYSSELNVNALELDDSALYLCASSRTSGGKGTGELFFGEGSRLTVL.

This chain connects TRBV5-1 to TRBJ2-7; TRBD2 agrees at 11 bases. Trimming took 2 bases from V and 6 from J; bases not matched to a gene: 7. The germline V gene has CDR1 SGHRS and CDR2 YFSETQ. The CDR3 runs 15 residues. CDR3 residues: CASSFGSGRAVEQYF. The CDR3, as DNA: TGCGCCAGCAGCTTTGGTAGCGGGAGGGCCGTCGAGCAGTACTTC. Looking up the rest from reference TRBV5-1 and TRBJ2-7 gives the full variable domain: KAGVTQTPRYLIKTRGQQVTLSCSPISGHRSVSWYQQTPGQGLQFLFEYFSETQRNKGNFPGRFSGRQFSNSRSEMNVSTLELGDSALYLCASSFGSGRAVEQYFGPGTRLTVT.

This rearrangement joins TRBV5-8 to TRBJ1-5, with D possibly matching TRBD1 (6 bases). Germline V lookup: CDR1 SGHTS, CDR2 YDEGEE. The CDR3 spans 14 residues. V was shortened by 4 bases and J by 3 bases, with 11 bases between the two germline ends. CDR3 region: CASSPRDTNQPQHF. DNA of the CDR3: TGTGCCAGCAGCCCACGGGACACCAATCAGCCCCAGCATTTT.

J is TRBJ1-5 and V is TRBV4-3, with 8 bases identical to TRBD1. The CDR3 is 17 amino acids. CDR1 and CDR2 (germline): LGHNA, YSLEER. Trimming at V came to 1 base and at J to 0 bases, leaving 5 bases not matched to a gene. CDR3 sequence reads: CASSQGTGWASNQPQHF. The CDR3 DNA sequence: TGCGCCAGCAGCCAAGGGACAGGGTGGGCTAGCAATCAGCCCCAGCATTTT.

The V and J genes are TRBV2 and TRBJ1-1, with D hard to call. Germline V lookup: CDR1 SNHLY, CDR2 FYNNEI. The CDR3 runs to 14 residues. Trimming removed 4 bases from V and 4 bases from J, with 13 bases in between. CDR3 region: CASSGSRRATEAFF. The CDR3 DNA sequence: TGTGCCAGCAGTGGTTCGCGGAGGGCCACTGAAGCTTTCTTT. The full variable domain, completed using reference TRBV2 and TRBJ1-1, is EPEVTQTPSHQVTQMGQEVILRCVPISNHLYFYWYRQILGQKVEFLVSFYNNEISEKSEIFDDQFSVERPDGSNFTLKIRSTKLEDSAMYFCASSGSRRATEAFFGQGTRLTVV.

In nucleotides, the CDR3 is TGTGCCAGCAGCGAGGGGTCCTGGGCTGGAAAACTGTTTTTT. As protein: CASSEGSWAGKLFF. This chain joins TRBV9 and TRBJ1-4, with D perhaps TRBD1 (5 bases). The V end was cut by 3 bases, the J end by 10 bases, with 16 bases between. This CDR3 is built from 14 residues. The V gene's germline CDR1 is SGDLS and CDR2 YYNGEE.